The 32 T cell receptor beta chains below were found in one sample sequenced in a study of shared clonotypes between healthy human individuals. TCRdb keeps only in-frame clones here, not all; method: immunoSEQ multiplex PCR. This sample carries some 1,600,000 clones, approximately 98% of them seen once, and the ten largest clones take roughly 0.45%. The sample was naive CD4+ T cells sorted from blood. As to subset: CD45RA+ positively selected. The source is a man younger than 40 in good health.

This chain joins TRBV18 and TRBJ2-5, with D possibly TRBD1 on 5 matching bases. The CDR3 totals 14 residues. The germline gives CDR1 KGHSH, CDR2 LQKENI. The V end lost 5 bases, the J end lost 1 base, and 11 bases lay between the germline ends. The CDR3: CASSDTGIQETQYF. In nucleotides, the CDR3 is TGTGCCAGCTCAGATACAGGAATCCAAGAGACCCAGTACTTC.

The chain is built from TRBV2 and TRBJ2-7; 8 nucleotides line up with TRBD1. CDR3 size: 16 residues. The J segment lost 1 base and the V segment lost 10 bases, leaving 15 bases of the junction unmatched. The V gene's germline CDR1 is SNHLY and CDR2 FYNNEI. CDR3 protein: CAKKGRGGTGSYEQYF. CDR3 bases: TGTGCCAAAAAGGGTCGTGGCGGGACAGGATCCTACGAGCAGTACTTC.

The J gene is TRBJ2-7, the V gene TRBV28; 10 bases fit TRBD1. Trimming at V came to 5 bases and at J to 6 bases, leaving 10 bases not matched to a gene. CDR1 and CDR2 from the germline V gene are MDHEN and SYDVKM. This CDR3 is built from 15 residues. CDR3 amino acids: CASSHIDRGQVEQYF. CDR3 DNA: TGTGCCAGCAGTCATATTGACAGGGGGCAGGTCGAGCAGTACTTC.

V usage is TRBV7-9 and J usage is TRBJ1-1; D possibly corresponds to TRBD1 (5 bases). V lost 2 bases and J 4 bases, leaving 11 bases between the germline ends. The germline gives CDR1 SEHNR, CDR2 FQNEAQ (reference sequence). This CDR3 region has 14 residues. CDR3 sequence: CASSLKDGGTEAFF. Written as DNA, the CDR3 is TGTGCCAGCAGCTTAAAGGACGGGGGCACTGAAGCTTTCTTT.

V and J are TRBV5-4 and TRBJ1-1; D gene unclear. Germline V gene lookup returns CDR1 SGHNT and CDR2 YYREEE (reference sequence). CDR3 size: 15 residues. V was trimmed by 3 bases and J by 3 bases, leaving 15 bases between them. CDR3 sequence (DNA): TGTGCCAGCAGCTCGAAAAACGAAGGAGACACTGAAGCTTTCTTT. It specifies CASSSKNEGDTEAFF.

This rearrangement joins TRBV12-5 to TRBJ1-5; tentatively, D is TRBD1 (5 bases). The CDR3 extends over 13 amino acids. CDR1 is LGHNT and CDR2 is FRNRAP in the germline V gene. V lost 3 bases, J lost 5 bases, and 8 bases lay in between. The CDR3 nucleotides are TGTGCTAGTGGTTTTGGGGGAGATCAGCCCCAGCATTTT. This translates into CASGFGGDQPQHF.

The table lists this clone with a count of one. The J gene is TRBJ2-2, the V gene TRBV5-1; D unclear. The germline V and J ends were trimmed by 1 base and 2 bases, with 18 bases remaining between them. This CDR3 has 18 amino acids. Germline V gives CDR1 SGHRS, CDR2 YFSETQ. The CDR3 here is CASSLYLFSGRNTGELFF. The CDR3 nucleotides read TGCGCCAGCAGCTTGTATTTATTCTCTGGCAGAAACACCGGGGAGCTGTTTTTT. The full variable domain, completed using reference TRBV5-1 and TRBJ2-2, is KAGVTQTPRYLIKTRGQQVTLSCSPISGHRSVSWYQQTPGQGLQFLFEYFSETQRNKGNFPGRFSGRQFSNSRSEMNVSTLELGDSALYLCASSLYLFSGRNTGELFFGEGSRLTVL.

CDR3 coding DNA: TGTGCCAGCACCCGACCGGGTCGCTACGAGCAGTACTTC. Translating gives CASTRPGRYEQYF. The chain links TRBV7-2 to TRBJ2-7; D gene unclear. Germline-derived CDR1 and CDR2 are SGHTA and FQGNSA. Trimming removed 7 bases at V and 3 bases at J, with 13 bases between. This CDR3 has 13 amino acids.

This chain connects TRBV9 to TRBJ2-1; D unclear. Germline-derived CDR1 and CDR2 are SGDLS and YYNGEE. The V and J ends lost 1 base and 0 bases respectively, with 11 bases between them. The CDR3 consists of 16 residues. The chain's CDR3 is CASSVSVSSSYNEQFF. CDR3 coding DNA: TGTGCCAGCAGCGTAAGTGTGTCTAGCTCCTACAATGAGCAGTTCTTC.

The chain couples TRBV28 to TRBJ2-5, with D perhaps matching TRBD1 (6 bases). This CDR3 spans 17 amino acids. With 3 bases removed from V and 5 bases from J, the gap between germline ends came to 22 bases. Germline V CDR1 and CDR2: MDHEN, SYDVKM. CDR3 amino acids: CASSLMVLAGAKETQYF. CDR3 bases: TGTGCCAGCAGTTTGATGGTTCTGGCAGGGGCCAAGGAGACCCAGTACTTC.

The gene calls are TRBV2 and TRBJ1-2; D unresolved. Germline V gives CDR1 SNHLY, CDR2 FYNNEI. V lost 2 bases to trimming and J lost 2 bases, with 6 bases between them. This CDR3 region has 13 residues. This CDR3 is CASSEKGNYGYTF. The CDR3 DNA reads TGTGCCAGCAGTGAAAAGGGCAACTATGGCTACACCTTC.

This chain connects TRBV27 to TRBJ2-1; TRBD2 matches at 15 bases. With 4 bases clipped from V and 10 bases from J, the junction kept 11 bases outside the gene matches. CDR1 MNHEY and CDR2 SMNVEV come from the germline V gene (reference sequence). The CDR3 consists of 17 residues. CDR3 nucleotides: TGTGCCAGCAGTTCCCCCGGACTAGCGGGAGGGCCGGGAGAGCAGTTCTTC. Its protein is CASSSPGLAGGPGEQFF.

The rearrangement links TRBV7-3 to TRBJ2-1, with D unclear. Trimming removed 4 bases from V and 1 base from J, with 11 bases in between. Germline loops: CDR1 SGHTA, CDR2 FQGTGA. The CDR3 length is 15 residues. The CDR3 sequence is CASSSFLSSYNEQFF. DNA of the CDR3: TGTGCCAGCAGCTCTTTCCTAAGTTCCTACAATGAGCAGTTCTTC.

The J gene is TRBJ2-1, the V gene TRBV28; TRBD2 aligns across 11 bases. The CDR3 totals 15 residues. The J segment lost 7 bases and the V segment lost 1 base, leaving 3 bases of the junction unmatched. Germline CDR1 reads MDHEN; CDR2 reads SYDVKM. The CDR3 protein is CASSLSTSGKNEQFF. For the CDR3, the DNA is TGTGCCAGCAGTTTATCGACTAGCGGGAAGAATGAGCAGTTCTTC.

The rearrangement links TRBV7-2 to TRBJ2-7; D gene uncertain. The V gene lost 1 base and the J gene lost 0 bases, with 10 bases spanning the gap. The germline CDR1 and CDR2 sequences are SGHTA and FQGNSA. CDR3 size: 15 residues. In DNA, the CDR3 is TGTGCCAGCAGCTTAGAGGTACAGAGCTCCTACGAGCAGTACTTC. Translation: CASSLEVQSSYEQYF. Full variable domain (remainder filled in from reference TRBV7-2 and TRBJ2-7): GAGVSQSPSNKVTEKGKDVELRCDPISGHTALYWYRQSLGQGLEFLIYFQGNSAPDKSGLPSDRFSAERTGGSVSTLTIQRTQQEDSAVYLCASSLEVQSSYEQYFGPGTRLTVT.

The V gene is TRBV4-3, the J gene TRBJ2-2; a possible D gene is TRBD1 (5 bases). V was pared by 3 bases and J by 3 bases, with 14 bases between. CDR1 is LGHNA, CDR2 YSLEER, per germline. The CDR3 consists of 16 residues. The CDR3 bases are TGCGCCAGCAGCCAGAAGCAAGGGGTGTACACCGGGGAGCTGTTTTTT. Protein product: CASSQKQGVYTGELFF.

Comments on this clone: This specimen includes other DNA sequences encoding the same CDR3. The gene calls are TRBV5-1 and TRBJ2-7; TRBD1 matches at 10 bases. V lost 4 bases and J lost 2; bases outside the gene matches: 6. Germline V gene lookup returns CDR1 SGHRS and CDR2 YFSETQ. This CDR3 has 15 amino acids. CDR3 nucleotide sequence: TGCGCCAGCAGCCCTCCGGGACAGGGGACCTACGAGCAGTACTTC. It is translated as CASSPPGQGTYEQYF.

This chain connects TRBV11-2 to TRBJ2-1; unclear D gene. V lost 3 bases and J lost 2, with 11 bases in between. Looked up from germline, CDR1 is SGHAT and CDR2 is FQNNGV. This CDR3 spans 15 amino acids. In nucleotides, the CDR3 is TGTGCCAGCAGCTTGGCTAGGCGTACCTACAATGAGCAGTTCTTC. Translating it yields CASSLARRTYNEQFF.

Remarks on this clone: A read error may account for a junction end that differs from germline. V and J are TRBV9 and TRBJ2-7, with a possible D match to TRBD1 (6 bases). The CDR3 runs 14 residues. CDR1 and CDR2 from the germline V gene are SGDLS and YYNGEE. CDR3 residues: CASSPGAISWEQYF. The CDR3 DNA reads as TGTGCAAGCAGCCCAGGGGCTATCTCTTGGGAGCAGTACTTC.

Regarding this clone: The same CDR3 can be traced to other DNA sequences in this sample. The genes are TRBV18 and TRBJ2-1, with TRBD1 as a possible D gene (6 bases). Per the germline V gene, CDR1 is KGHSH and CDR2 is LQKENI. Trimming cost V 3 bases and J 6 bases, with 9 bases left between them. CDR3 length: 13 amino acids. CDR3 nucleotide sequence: TGTGCCAGCTCACCGGACAGCAGCAATGAGCAGTTCTTC. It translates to CASSPDSSNEQFF. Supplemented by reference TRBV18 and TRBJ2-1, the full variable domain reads NAGVMQNPRHLVRRRGQEARLRCSPMKGHSHVYWYRQLPEEGLKFMVYLQKENIIDESGMPKERFSAEFPKEGPSILRIQQVVRGDSAAYFCASSPDSSNEQFFGPGTRLTVL.

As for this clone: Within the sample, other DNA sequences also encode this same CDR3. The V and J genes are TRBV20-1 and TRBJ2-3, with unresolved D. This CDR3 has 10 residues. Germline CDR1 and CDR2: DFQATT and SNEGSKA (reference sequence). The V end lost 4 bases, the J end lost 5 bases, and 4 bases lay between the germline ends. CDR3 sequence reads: CSAKRDTQYF. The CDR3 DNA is TGCAGTGCTAAACGAGATACGCAGTATTTT.

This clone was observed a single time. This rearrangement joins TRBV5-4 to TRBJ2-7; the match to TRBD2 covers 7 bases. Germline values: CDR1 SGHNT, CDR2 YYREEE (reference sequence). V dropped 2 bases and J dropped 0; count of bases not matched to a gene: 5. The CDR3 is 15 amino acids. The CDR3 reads CASSLSGTTSYEQYF. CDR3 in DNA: TGTGCCAGCAGCTTAAGCGGGACTACCTCCTACGAGCAGTACTTC. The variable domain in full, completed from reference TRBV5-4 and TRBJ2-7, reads ETGVTQSPTHLIKTRGQQVTLRCSSQSGHNTVSWYQQALGQGPQFIFQYYREEENGRGNFPPRFSGLQFPNYSSELNVNALELDDSALYLCASSLSGTTSYEQYFGPGTRLTVT.

Here the CDR3 reads CASSLEWEDTEAFF. Here the CDR3 DNA reads TGTGCCAGCAGCTTAGAATGGGAGGACACTGAAGCTTTCTTT. This rearrangement joins TRBV7-2 to TRBJ1-1; no definite D call. Germline V CDR1 and CDR2: SGHTA, FQGNSA. V was cut by 1 base and J by 3 bases, with 9 bases left in between. The CDR3 loop spans 14 amino acids.

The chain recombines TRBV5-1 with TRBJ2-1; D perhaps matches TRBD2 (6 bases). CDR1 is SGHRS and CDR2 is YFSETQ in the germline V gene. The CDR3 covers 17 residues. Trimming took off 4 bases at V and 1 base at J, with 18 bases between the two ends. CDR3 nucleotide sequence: TGCGCCAGCAGCCGGTCTAGCGAAGATTTTTCCTACAATGAGCAGTTCTTC. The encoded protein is CASSRSSEDFSYNEQFF.

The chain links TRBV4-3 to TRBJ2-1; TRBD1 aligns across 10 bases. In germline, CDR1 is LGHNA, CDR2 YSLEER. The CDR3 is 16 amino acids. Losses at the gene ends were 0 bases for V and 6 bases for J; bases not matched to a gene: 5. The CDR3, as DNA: TGCGCCAGCAGCCAAGAATTCGGGACAGGGGTCAATGAGCAGTTCTTC. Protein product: CASSQEFGTGVNEQFF.

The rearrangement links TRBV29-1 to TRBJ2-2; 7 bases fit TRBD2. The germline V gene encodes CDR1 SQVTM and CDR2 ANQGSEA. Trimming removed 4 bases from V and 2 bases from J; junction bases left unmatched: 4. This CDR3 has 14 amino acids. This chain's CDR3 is CSVALAVNTGELFF. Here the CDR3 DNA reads TGCAGCGTTGCCCTAGCGGTTAACACCGGGGAGCTGTTTTTT.

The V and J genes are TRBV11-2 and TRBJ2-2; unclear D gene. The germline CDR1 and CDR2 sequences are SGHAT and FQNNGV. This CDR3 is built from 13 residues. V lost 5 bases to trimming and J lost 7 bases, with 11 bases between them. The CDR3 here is CASSHHGVGELFF. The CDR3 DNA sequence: TGTGCCAGCAGCCACCATGGGGTCGGGGAGCTGTTTTTT.

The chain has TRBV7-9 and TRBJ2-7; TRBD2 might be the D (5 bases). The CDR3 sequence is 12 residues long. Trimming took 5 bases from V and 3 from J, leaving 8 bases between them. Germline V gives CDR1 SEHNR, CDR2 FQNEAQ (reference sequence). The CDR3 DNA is TGTGCCAGCAGCGGTGCGGGCTACGAGCAGTACTTC. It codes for CASSGAGYEQYF.

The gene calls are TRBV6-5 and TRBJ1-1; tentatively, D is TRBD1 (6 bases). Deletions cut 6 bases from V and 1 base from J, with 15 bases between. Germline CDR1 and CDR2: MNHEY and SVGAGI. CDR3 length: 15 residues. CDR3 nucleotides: TGTGCCAGCAGCCCGGGACAAAGCCGGAACACTGAAGCTTTCTTT. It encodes CASSPGQSRNTEAFF.

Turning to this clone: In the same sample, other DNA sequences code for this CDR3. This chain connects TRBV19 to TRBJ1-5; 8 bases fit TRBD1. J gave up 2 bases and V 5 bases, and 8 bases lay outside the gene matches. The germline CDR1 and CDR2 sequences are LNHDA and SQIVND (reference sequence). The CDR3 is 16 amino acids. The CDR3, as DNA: TGTGCCAGTAGTTTACTCGGACAGGGAGGCAATCAGCCCCAGCATTTT. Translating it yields CASSLLGQGGNQPQHF.

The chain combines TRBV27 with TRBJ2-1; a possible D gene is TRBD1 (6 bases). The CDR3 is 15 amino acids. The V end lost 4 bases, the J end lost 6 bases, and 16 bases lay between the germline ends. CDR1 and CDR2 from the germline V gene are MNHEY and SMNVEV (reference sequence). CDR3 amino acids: CASSWDTHSPNEQFF. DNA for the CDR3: TGTGCCAGCAGTTGGGACACCCATTCACCCAATGAGCAGTTCTTC.

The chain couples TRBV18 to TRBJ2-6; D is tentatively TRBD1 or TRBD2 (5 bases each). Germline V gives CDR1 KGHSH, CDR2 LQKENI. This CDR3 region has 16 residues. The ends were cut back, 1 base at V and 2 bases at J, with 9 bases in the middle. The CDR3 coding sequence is TGTGCCAGCTCACCACAGGGACCTGCTGGGGCCAACGTCCTGACTTTC. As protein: CASSPQGPAGANVLTF.